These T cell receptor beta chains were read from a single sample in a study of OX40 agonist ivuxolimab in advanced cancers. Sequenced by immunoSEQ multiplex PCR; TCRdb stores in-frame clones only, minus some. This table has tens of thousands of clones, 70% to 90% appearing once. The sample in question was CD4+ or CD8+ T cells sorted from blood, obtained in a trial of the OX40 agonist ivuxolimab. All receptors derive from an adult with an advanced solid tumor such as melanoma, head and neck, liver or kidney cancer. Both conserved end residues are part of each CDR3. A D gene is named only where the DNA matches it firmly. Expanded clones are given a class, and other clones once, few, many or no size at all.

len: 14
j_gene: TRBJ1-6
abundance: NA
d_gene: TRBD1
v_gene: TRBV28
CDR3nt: TGTGCCAGCAGTCCGGGACAGGGTAATTCACCCCTCCACTTT
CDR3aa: CASSPGQGNSPLHF

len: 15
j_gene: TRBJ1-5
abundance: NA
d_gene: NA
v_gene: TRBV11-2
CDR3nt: TGTGCCAGCAGCTTAGATCCAGCGGGGAATCAGCCCCAGCATTTT
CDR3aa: CASSLDPAGNQPQHF

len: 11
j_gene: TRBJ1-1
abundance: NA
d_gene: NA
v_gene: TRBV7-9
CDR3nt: TGTGCCAGCTTGGCGGGACAAGAAGCTTTCTTT
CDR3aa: CASLAGQEAFF

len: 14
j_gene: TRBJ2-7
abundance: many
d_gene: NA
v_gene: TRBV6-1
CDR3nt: TGTGCCAGCAGTCAGAAGGGGTCCCCCTACGAGCAGTACTTC
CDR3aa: CASSQKGSPYEQYF

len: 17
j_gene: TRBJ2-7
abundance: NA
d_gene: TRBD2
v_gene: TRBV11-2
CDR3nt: TGTGCCAGCAGCCCACGGGATAATAGCGGGAAGTCCTACGAGCAGTACTTC
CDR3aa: CASSPRDNSGKSYEQYF

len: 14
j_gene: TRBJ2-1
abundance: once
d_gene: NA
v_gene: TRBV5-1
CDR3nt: TGCGCCAGCAGCTTGGGTCAGTTGTTAAATGAGCAGTTCTTC
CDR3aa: CASSLGQLLNEQFF

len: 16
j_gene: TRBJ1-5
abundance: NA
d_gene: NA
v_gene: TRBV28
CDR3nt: TGTGCCAGCAGTTTATTACAGCAATATAGCAATCAGCCCCAGCATTTT
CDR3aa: CASSLLQQYSNQPQHF

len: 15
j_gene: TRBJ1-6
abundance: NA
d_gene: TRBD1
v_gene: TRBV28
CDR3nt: TGTGCCAGCAGACCGGGACAGGGAATTCATTCACCCCTCCACTTT
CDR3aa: CASRPGQGIHSPLHF

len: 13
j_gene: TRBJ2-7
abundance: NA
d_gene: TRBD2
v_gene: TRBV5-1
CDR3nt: TGCGCCAGCCGAGCTAGCGGATCCTACGAGCAGTACTTC
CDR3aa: CASRASGSYEQYF

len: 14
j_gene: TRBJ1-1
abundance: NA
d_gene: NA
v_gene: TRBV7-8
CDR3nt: TGTGCCAGCAGCCCTTTTGTCAGGGACACTGAAGCTTTCTTT
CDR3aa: CASSPFVRDTEAFF

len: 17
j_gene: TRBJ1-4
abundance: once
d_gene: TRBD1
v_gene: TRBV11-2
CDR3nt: TGTGCCAGCAGCACTAGCGACAGGGGAGCGGCTAATGAAAAACTGTTTTTT
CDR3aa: CASSTSDRGAANEKLFF

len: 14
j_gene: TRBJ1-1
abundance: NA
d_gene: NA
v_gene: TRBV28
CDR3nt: TGTGCCAGCAGTTTCATGGTTGGGAACACTGAAGCTTTCTTT
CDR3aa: CASSFMVGNTEAFF

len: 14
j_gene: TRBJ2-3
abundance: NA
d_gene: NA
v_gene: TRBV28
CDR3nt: TGTGCCAGCAGCACCGGGAGTTTGACAGATACGCAGTATTTT
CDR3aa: CASSTGSLTDTQYF

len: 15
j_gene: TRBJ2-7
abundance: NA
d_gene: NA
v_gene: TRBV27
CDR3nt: TGTGCCAGCAGCTTTGGGATTCCCGGCTCCTACGAGCAGTACTTC
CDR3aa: CASSFGIPGSYEQYF

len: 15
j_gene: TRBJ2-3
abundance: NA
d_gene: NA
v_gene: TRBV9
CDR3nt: TGTGCCAGCAGCGTTTCCGGGGCCAGCACAGATACGCAGTATTTT
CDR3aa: CASSVSGASTDTQYF

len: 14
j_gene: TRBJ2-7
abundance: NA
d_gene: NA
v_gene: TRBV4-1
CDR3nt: TGCGCCAGCAGCCAAGATGTAGGGTCGGGCGAGCAGTACTTC
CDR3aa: CASSQDVGSGEQYF

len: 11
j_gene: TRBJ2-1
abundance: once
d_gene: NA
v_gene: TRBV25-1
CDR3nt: TGTGCCAGCACCGGACTCGCGGAGCAGTTCTTC
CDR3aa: CASTGLAEQFF

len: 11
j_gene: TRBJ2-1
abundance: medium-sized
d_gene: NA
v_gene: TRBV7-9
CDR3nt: TGTGCCAGCAGTCCAATTGAGGAGCAGTTCTTC
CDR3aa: CASSPIEEQFF

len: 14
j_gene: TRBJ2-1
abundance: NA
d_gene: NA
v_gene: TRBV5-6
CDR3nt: TGTGCCAGCAGCTTGAACACCGGGTTCAATGAGCAGTTCTTC
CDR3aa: CASSLNTGFNEQFF

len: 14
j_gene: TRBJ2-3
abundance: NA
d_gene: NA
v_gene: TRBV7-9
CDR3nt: TGTGCCAGCAGCTTACCTGGTGCCCCGGATACGCAGTATTTT
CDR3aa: CASSLPGAPDTQYF

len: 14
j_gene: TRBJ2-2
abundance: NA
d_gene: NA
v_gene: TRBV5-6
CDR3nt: TGTGCCAGCAGCTTGGCAGGGTCTATCGGGGAGCTGTTTTTT
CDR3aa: CASSLAGSIGELFF

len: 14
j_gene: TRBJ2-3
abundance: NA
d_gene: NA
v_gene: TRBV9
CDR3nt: TGTGCCAGCAGCGTAGCGGGAGCGGGAGATACGCAGTATTTT
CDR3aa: CASSVAGAGDTQYF

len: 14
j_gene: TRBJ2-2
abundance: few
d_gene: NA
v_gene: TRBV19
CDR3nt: TGTGCCAGTAACTTCTTCTCTCTGACCGGGGAGCTGTTTTTT
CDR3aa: CASNFFSLTGELFF

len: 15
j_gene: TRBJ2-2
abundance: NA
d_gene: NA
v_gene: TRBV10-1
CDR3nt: TGCGCCAGCAGTGAGACAGGGAAGACAACCGGGGAGCTGTTTTTT
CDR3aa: CASSETGKTTGELFF